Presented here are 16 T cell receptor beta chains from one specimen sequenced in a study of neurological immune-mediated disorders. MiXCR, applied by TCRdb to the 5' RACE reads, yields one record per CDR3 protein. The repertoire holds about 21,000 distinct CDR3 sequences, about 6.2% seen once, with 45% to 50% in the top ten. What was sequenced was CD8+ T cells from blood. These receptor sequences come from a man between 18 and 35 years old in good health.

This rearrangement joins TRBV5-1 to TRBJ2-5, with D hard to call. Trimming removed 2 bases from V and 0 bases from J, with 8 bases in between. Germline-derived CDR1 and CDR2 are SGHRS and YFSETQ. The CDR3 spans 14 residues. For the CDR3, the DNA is TGCGCCAGCAGCTTTTTAGGGTACCAAGAGACCCAGTACTTC. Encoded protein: CASSFLGYQETQYF. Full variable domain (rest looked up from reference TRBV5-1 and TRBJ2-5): KAGVTQTPRYLIKTRGQQVTLSCSPISGHRSVSWYQQTPGQGLQFLFEYFSETQRNKGNFPGRFSGRQFSNSRSEMNVSTLELGDSALYLCASSFLGYQETQYFGPGTRLLVL.

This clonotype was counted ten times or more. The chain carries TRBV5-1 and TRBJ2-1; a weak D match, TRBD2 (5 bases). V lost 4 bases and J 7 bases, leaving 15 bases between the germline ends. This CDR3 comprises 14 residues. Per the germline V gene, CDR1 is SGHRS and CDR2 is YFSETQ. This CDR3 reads CASSEGPWGNEQFF. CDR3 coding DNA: TGCGCCAGCAGCGAGGGCCCGTGGGGAAATGAGCAGTTCTTC.

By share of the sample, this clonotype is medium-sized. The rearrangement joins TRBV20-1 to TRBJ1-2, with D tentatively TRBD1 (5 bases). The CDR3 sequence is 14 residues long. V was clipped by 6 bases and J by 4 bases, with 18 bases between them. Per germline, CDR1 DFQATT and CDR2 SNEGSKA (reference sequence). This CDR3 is CSALGGVEGYGYTF. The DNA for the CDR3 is TGCAGTGCCCTCGGGGGGGTTGAAGGCTATGGCTACACCTTC.

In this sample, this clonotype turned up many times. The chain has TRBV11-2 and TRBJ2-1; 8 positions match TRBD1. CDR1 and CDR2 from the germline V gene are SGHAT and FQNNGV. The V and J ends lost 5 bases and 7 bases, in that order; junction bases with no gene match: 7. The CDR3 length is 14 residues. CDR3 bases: TGTGCCAGCAGCGGACAGGGAAATCGGAATGAGCAGTTCTTC. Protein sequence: CASSGQGNRNEQFF.

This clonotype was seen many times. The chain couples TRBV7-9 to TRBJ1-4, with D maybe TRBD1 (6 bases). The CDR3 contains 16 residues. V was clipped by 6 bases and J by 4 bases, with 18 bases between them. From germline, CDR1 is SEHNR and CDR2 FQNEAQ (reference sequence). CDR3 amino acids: CASRGTRGQINEKLFF. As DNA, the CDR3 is TGTGCCAGCAGGGGAACACGGGGACAAATTAATGAAAAACTGTTTTTT.

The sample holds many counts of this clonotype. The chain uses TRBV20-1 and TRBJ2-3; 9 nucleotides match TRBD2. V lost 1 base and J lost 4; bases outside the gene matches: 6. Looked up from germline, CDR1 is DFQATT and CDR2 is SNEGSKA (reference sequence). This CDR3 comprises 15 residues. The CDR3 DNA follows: TGCAGTGCTAGAGGTTCTAGCGGGGACTCAGATACGCAGTATTTT. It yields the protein CSARGSSGDSDTQYF.

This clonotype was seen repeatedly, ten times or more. CDR3 bases: TGTGCCAGCAGCTTTGGGGTGAACACCGGGGAGCTGTTTTTT. Protein sequence: CASSFGVNTGELFF. V usage is TRBV5-5 and J usage is TRBJ2-2; D is uncertain. Deletions cut 2 bases from V and 1 base from J, with 6 bases between. Germline CDR1 reads SGHKS; CDR2 reads YYEKEE (reference sequence). The CDR3 has 14 amino acids.

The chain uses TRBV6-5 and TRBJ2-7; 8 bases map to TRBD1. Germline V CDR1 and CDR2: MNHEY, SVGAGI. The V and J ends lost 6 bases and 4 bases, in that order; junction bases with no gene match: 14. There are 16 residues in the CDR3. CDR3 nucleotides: TGTGCCAGCAGCCGGATACCGGGGCAGGGGGCTTACGAGCAGTACTTC. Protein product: CASSRIPGQGAYEQYF.

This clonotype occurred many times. CDR3: CASSWANEQFF. CDR3 nucleotide sequence: TGTGCCAGCAGTTGGGCCAATGAGCAGTTCTTC. The chain uses TRBV27 and TRBJ2-1; D not certain. The CDR3 extends over 11 amino acids. From germline, CDR1 is MNHEY and CDR2 SMNVEV (reference sequence). Trimming cost V 4 bases and J 6 bases, with 4 bases left between them.

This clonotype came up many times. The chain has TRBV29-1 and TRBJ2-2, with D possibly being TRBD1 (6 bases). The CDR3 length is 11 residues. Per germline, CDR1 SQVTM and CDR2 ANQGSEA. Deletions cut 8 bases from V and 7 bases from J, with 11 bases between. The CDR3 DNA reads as TGCAGCTCCTTGACAGGCGGGGAGCTGTTTTTT. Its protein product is CSSLTGGELFF.

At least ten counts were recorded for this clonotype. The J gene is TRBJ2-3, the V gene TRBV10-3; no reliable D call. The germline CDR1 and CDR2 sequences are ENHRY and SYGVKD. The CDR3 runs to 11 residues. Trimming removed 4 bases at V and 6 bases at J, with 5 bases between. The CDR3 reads CAISAQDTQYF. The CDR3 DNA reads TGTGCCATCAGTGCTCAGGATACGCAGTATTTT.

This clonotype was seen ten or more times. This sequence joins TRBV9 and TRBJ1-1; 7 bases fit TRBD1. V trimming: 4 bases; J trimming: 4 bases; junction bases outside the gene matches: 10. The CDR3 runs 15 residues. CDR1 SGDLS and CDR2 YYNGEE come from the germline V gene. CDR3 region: CASSLAGGGGTEAFF. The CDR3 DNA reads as TGTGCCAGCAGCTTGGCAGGGGGGGGCGGCACTGAAGCTTTCTTT.

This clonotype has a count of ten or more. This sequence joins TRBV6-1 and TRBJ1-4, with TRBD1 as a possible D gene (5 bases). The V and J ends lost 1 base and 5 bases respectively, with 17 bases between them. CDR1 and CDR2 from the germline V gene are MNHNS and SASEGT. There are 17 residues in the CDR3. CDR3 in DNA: TGTGCCAGCAGTGAAGAGGAGTTTCCGGGACTGAATGAAAAACTGTTTTTT. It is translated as CASSEEEFPGLNEKLFF.

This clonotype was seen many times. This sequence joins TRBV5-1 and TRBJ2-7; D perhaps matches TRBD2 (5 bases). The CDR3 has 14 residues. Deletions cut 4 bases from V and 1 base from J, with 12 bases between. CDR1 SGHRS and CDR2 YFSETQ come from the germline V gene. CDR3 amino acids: CASSISPGSYEQYF. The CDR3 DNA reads TGCGCCAGCAGCATTAGCCCGGGGTCCTACGAGCAGTACTTC.

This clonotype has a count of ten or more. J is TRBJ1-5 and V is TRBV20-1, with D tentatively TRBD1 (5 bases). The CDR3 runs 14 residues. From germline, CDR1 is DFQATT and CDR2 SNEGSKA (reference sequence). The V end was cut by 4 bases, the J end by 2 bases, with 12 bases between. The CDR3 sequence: CSAKSTGGNQPQHF. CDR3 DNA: TGCAGTGCTAAGTCGACGGGGGGCAATCAGCCCCAGCATTTT.

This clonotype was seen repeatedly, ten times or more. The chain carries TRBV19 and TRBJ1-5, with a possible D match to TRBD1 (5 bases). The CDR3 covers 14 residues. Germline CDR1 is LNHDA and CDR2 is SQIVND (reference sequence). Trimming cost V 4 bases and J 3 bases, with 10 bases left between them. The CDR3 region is CASSTGTYNQPQHF. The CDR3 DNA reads TGTGCCAGTAGTACAGGGACCTACAATCAGCCCCAGCATTTT.